The clone carrying this T cell receptor beta chain was picked up a small number of times. The antigen is unknown. This sample stems from a study of glioma-infiltrating T cells. The wider study: Target coverage was about 4- to 11-fold for about a million blood T cells. General observations from the study: Only very few CDR3 sequences appeared in both tissue and blood.

Amplification of TCR alpha and beta CDR3 regions from RNA used iRepertoire nested multiplex PCR. Input was roughly 85-400 ng of tissue mRNA or PBMC total RNA. TCRdb reanalysed the multiplex PCR reads using MiXCR and keeps one entry per CDR3 protein. The sample consists of 300,000 to 450,000 distinct CDR3 sequences, 41% of them appearing once. CDR1 and CDR2 (germline): SEHNR, FQNEAQ (reference sequence). The germline V and J ends were trimmed by 8 bases and 5 bases, with 15 bases remaining between them. This CDR3 has 13 residues. Sample: glioma tissue, nonneoplastic brain tissue, or PBMCs (not recorded which). The J gene is TRBJ1-1, the V gene TRBV7-9; D gene uncertain. The receptor's source is a human donor with low-grade glioma or glioblastoma, undergoing nonglioma brain surgery, or in good health (not recorded which). DNA for the CDR3: TGTGCCAGCTCAGCCCCTCGTAGGACTGAAGCTTTCTTT. Residues: CASSAPRRTEAFF.